A few counts support the clone carrying this TCR beta chain. The antigen remains unidentified. One end of the junction varies from germline; a read error may be responsible. All donors came from Russia, were Caucasian and healthy, and spanned ages roughly 6 to 95. Germline loops: CDR1 LGHNA, CDR2 YSLEER. The CDR3 spans 20 residues. This sample was included in a study of blood T cells in healthy people across ages. Through a sample-barcoded 5' primer and a J-beta primer mix, a second PCR was run for about 7 to 12 cycles. One entry per CDR3 protein, called by TCRdb with MiXCR from the 5' RACE reads. Counted here are around 2 million distinct CDR3 sequences, about two fifths occurring once; the ten biggest clones make up approximately 22%. Findings and caveats of the study: Investigators treated diversity estimates from one million T cells as underestimates.

This sequence originates from a human donor in good health. The V and J genes are TRBV4-3 and TRBJ1-2, with D perhaps matching TRBD1 (6 bases). Sample: blood. CDR3 loop: CANSQDRDNAAGAPNYGYTF. The DNA of the CDR3 is TGCGCCAACAGCCAAGATAGGGACAATGCTGCAGGGGCTCCTAACTATGGCTACACCTTC.